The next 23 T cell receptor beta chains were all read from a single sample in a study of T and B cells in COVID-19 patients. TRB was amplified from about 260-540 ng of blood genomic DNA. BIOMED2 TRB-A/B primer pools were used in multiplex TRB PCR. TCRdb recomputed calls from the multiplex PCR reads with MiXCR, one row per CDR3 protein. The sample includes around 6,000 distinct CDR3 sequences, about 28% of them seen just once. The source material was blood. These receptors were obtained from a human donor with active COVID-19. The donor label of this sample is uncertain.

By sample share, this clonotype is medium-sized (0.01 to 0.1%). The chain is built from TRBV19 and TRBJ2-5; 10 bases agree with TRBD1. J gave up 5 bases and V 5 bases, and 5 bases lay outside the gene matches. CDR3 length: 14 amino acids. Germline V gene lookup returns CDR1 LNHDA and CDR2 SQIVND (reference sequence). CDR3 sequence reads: CASSPGTGEETQYF. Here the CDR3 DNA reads TGTGCCAGTAGTCCGGGGACAGGGGAGGAGACCCAGTACTTC.

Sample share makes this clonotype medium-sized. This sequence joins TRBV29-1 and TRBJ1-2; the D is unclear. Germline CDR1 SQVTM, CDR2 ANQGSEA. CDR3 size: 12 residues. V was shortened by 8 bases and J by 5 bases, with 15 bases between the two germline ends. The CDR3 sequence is CSTHRDPYGYTF. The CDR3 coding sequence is TGCAGCACGCACCGGGATCCTTATGGCTACACCTTC.

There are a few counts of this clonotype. The CDR3: CASSFNRGQPQHF. The CDR3 DNA follows: TGTGCCAGCAGCTTCAATAGGGGTCAGCCCCAGCATTTT. The V and J genes are TRBV7-2 and TRBJ1-5, with D possibly matching TRBD1 (5 bases). V was trimmed by 3 bases and J by 6 bases, leaving 9 bases between them. There are 13 residues in the CDR3. Germline lookup yields CDR1 SGHTA and CDR2 FQGNSA.

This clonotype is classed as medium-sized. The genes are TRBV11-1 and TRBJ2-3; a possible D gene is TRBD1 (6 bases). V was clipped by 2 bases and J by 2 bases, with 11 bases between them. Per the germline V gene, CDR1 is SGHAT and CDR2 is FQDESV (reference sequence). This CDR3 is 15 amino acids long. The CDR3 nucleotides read TGTGCCAGCAGCTTATCAGGGGCCATCACAGATACGCAGTATTTT. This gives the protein CASSLSGAITDTQYF.

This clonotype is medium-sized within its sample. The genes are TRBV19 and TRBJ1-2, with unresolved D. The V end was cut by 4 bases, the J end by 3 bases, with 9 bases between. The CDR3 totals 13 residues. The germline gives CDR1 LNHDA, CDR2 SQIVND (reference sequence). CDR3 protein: CASSSRTDYGYTF. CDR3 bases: TGTGCCAGTAGTAGTAGGACGGACTATGGCTACACCTTC.

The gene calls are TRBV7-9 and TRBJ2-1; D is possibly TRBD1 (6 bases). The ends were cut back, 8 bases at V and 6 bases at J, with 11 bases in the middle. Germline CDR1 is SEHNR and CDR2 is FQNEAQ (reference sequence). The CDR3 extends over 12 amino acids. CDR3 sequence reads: CASGRTVNEQFF. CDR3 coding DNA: TGTGCCAGCGGTCGGACAGTCAATGAGCAGTTCTTC.

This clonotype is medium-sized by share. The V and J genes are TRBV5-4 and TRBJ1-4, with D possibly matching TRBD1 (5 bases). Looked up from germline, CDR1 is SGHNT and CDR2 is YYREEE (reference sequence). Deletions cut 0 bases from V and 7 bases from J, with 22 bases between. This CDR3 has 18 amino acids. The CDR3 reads CASSLGGGAREFSEKLFF. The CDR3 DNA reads TGTGCCAGCAGCTTGGGAGGAGGGGCTAGAGAATTTAGTGAAAAACTGTTTTTT. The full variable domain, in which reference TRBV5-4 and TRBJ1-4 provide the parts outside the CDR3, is ETGVTQSPTHLIKTRGQQVTLRCSSQSGHNTVSWYQQALGQGPQFIFQYYREEENGRGNFPPRFSGLQFPNYSSELNVNALELDDSALYLCASSLGGGAREFSEKLFFGSGTQLSVL.

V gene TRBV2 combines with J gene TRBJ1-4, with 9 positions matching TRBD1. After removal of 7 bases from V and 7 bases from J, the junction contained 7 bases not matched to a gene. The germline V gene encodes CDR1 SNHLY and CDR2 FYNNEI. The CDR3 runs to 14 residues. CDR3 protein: CASIPGQGGEKLFF. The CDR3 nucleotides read TGTGCCAGCATCCCGGGACAGGGAGGTGAAAAACTGTTTTTT.

The CDR3 region has the DNA TGTGCCAGCAGCCCCCAGGGGAGTTCTGGAAACACCATATATTTT. It translates to CASSPQGSSGNTIYF. The chain carries TRBV11-1 and TRBJ1-3; maybe TRBD1 (6 bases). CDR3 length equals 15 residues. Germline assignment: CDR1 SGHAT and CDR2 FQDESV (reference sequence). V lost 5 bases to trimming and J lost 1 base, with 12 bases between them.

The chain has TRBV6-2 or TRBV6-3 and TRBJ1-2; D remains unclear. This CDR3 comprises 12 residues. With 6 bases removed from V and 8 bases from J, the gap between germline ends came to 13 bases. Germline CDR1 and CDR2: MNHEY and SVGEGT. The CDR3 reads CASSLWARGYTF. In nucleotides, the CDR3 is TGTGCCAGCAGCCTGTGGGCTCGGGGCTACACCTTC.

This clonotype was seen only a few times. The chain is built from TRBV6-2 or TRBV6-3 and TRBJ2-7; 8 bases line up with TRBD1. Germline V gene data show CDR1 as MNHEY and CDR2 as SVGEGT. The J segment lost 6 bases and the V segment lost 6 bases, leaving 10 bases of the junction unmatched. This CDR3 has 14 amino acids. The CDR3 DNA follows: TGTGCCAGCAGCCAACTCGGACAGGGTGGCGAGCAGTACTTC. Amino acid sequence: CASSQLGQGGEQYF.

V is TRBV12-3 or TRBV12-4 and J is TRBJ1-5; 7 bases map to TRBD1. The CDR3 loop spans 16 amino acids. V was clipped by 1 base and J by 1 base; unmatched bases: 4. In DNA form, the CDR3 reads TGTGCCAGCAGTTTAGGACAGGGCGGAAGCAATCAGCCCCAGCATTTT. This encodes CASSLGQGGSNQPQHF.

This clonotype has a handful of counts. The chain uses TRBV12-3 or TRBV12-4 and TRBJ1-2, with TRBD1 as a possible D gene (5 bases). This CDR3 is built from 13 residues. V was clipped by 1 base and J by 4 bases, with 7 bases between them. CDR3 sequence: CASSLDRTYGYTF. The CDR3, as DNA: TGTGCCAGCAGTTTAGACAGGACCTATGGCTACACCTTC.

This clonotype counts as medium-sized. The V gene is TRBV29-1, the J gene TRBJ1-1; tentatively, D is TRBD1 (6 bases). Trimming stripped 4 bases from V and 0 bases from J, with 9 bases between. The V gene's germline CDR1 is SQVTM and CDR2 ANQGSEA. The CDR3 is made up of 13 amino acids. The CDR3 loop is CSVAGTMNTEAFF. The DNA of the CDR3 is TGCAGCGTTGCGGGGACAATGAACACTGAAGCTTTCTTT.

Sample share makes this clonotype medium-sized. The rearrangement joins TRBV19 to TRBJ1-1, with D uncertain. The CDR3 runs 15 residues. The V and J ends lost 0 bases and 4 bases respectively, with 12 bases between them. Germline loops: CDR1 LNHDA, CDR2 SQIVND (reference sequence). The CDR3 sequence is CASSIEDGVATEAFF. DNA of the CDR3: TGTGCCAGTAGTATAGAGGACGGCGTGGCCACTGAAGCTTTCTTT.

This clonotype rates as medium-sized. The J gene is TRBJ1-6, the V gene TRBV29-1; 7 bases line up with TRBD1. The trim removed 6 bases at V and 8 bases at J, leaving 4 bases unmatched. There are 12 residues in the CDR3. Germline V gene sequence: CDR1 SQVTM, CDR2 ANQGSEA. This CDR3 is CSVQGDDSPLHF. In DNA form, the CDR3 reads TGCAGCGTGCAGGGGGATGATTCACCCCTCCACTTT.

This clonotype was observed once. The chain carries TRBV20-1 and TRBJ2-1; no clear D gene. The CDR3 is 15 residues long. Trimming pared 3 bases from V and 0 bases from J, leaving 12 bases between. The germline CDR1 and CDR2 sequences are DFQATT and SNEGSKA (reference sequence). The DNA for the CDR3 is TGCAGTGCTAGTGCGGTGGGTCACTCCTACAATGAGCAGTTCTTC. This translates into CSASAVGHSYNEQFF.

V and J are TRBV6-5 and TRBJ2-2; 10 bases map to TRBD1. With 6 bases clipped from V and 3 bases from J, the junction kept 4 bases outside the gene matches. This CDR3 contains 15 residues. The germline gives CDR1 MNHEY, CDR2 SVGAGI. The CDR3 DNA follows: TGTGCCAGCAGCCCGGACAGGGGGGACACCGGGGAGCTGTTTTTT. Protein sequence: CASSPDRGDTGELFF.

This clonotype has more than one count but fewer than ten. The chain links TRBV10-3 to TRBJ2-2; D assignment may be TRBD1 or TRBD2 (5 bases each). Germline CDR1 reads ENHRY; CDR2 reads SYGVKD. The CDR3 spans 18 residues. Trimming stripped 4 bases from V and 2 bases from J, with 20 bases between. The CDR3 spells CAISGGAGTGVNTGELFF. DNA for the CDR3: TGTGCCATCAGTGGAGGTGCTGGGACCGGAGTCAACACCGGGGAGCTGTTTTTT.

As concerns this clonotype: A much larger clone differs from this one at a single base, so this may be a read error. The CDR3: CANTARRVSAGSYEQYF. In DNA form, the CDR3 reads TGTGCCAACACCGCACGAAGGGTCAGCGCAGGTTCCTACGAGCAGTACTTC. The V gene is TRBV6-5, the J gene TRBJ2-7; D unclear. V was shortened by 10 bases and J by 1 base, with 26 bases between the two germline ends. CDR1 is MNHEY and CDR2 is SVGAGI in the germline V gene. The CDR3 is 17 amino acids.

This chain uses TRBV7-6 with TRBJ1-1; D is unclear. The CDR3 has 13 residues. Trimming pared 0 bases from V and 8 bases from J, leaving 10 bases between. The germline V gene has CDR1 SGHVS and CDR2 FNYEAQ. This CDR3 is CASSLAGDVEAFF. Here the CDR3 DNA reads TGTGCCAGCAGCTTAGCCGGGGATGTGGAAGCTTTCTTT.

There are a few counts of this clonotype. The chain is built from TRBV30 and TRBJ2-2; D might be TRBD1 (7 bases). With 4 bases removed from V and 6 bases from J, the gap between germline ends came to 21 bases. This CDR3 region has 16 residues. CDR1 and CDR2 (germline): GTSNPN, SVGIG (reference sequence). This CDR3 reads CAWTAGAGGFSGELFF. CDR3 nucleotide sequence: TGTGCCTGGACCGCTGGGGCAGGGGGGTTTTCCGGGGAGCTGTTTTTT. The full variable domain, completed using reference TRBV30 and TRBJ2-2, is SQTIHQWPATLVQPVGSPLSLECTVEGTSNPNLYWYRQAAGRGLQLLFYSVGIGQISSEVPQNLSASRPQDRQFILSSKKLLLSDSGFYLCAWTAGAGGFSGELFFGEGSRLTVL.

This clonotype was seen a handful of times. CDR3 protein: CASSYYTLGFGNQPQHF. The CDR3 nucleotides are TGTGCCAGCAGTTACTATACGTTGGGCTTTGGCAATCAGCCCCAGCATTTT. The V and J genes are TRBV6-2 or TRBV6-3 and TRBJ1-5; D is ambiguous. The CDR3 is 17 residues long. The germline V gene has CDR1 MNHEY and CDR2 SVGEGT. With 1 base removed from V and 2 bases from J, the gap between germline ends came to 15 bases.